The clone carrying this T cell receptor (beta chain) was counted only a few times. This record comes from a study of cytomegalovirus exposure and HLA in healthy donors. Use of 60 Vbeta and 13 Jbeta primers characterized the PCR. Libraries were prepared by immunoSEQ multiplex PCR; TCRdb keeps only in-frame clonotypes and omits some of them. The sample has about 94,000 clones; approximately 7.6% are singletons. This CDR3 is built from 16 residues. CDR1 and CDR2 (germline): LNHNV, YYDKDF (reference sequence). Deletions cut 3 bases from V and 1 base from J, with 13 bases between. The chain couples TRBV15 to TRBJ2-1, with D possibly being TRBD2 (6 bases). The source material was PBMCs. The receptor comes from a middle-aged man in good health and CMV-seronegative. The CDR3 bases are TGTGCCACCAGCAGCAGGAGGGGACCTTCCTACAATGAGCAGTTCTTC. Translation gives CATSSRRGPSYNEQFF.